The 22 T cell receptor beta chains reported below all come from one sample, sequenced in a study of CD8 T cells in ankylosing spondylitis. The antigens these receptors bind are not known. Study findings and constraints: Several highly homologous variants made up a TCR beta motif that seemed to typify ankylosing spondylitis blood.

Each CDR3 protein is one row after TCRdb ran MiXCR on the 5' RACE reads. The repertoire holds under 550,000 distinct CDR3 sequences, with approximately 26% as singletons. Sample: blood, either unsorted or a sorted T cell fraction (not recorded which). Receptors were obtained from a male donor with ankylosing spondylitis.

This clonotype occurred a few times. The chain employs TRBV7-9 and TRBJ2-7; D gene ambiguous. The CDR3 is made up of 11 amino acids. V was trimmed by 3 bases and J by 5 bases, leaving 5 bases between them. Germline values: CDR1 SEHNR, CDR2 FQNEAQ (reference sequence). The CDR3 region is CASSFLNEQYF. CDR3 nucleotide sequence: TGTGCCAGCAGCTTTTTAAACGAGCAGTACTTC.

V is TRBV10-3 and J is TRBJ2-1, with D possibly matching TRBD1 (6 bases). Trimming left V 10 bases short and J 8 bases short, with 21 bases between. The CDR3 loop spans 14 amino acids. In germline, CDR1 is ENHRY, CDR2 SYGVKD. The DNA of the CDR3 is TGTGCCACCTTGTCGAGCGCAGAGGGGGATGAGCAGTTCTTC. Translated: CATLSSAEGDEQFF.

This clonotype was found a few times. V gene TRBV6-1 combines with J gene TRBJ2-3; D gene uncertain. CDR1 and CDR2 (germline): MNHNS, SASEGT. The CDR3 runs 9 residues. V lost 4 bases and J lost 11, with 4 bases in between. DNA for the CDR3: TGTGCCAGCAGTGTGAGGCAGTATTTT. Its translation is CASSVRQYF.

This rearrangement joins TRBV5-1 to TRBJ2-5, with D maybe TRBD1 (5 bases). The CDR3 sequence is 13 residues long. Trimming removed 4 bases at V and 2 bases at J, with 9 bases between. Germline V gene sequence: CDR1 SGHRS, CDR2 YFSETQ. CDR3 nucleotide sequence: TGCGCCAGCAGCGGAAACAGGCAAGAGACCCAGTACTTC. Encoded protein: CASSGNRQETQYF.

A few counts support this clonotype. The chain recombines TRBV7-9 with TRBJ2-7; unclear D gene. CDR1 is SEHNR and CDR2 is FQNEAQ in the germline V gene (reference sequence). The V and J ends lost 3 bases and 2 bases respectively, with 8 bases between them. The CDR3 has 13 residues. The CDR3 coding sequence is TGTGCCAGCAGCTTCGGCACAACCTACGAGCAGTACTTC. It codes for CASSFGTTYEQYF.

This chain links TRBV7-6 with TRBJ2-2; TRBD1 aligns across 7 bases. In germline, CDR1 is SGHVS, CDR2 FNYEAQ. The CDR3 has 16 amino acids. Trimming at V came to 5 bases and at J to 6 bases, leaving 12 bases not matched to a gene. CDR3 in DNA: TGTGCCAGCAGCGGAAGCCGACTTGACAGGGCCGGGGAGCTGTTTTTT. Translated: CASSGSRLDRAGELFF.

The chain has TRBV27 and TRBJ2-1; D call uncertain. The V and J ends lost 0 bases and 6 bases respectively, with 6 bases between them. This CDR3 has 13 residues. Germline lookup yields CDR1 MNHEY and CDR2 SMNVEV (reference sequence). CDR3 in DNA: TGTGCCAGCAGTTTATCACTGCCCAATGAGCAGTTCTTC. Amino acid sequence: CASSLSLPNEQFF.

This chain links TRBV2 with TRBJ2-3, with 13 bases matching TRBD2. Per the germline V gene, CDR1 is SNHLY and CDR2 is FYNNEI. The trim removed 6 bases at V and 5 bases at J, leaving 8 bases unmatched. The CDR3 has 16 amino acids. CDR3 coding DNA: TGTGCCAGCAGGGCAGGACTAGCGGGAGAGGGAGATACGCAGTATTTT. Translating it yields CASRAGLAGEGDTQYF.

This clonotype was found a few times. The chain uses TRBV5-6 and TRBJ1-2, with 10 nucleotides matching TRBD1. From germline, CDR1 is SGHDT and CDR2 YYEEEE. The CDR3 covers 13 residues. V lost 2 bases to trimming and J lost 14 bases; unmatched junction nucleotides: 9. The DNA for the CDR3 is TGTGCCAGCAGCTTTTTTTTGACAGGGGGCGAGACCTTC. The encoded protein is CASSFFLTGGETF.

The chain uses TRBV18 and TRBJ2-1; possibly TRBD2 for D (6 bases). V was cut by 2 bases and J by 5 bases, with 13 bases left in between. CDR3 size: 15 residues. Looked up from germline, CDR1 is KGHSH and CDR2 is LQKENI. This CDR3 reads CASSPGAEGHNEQFF. The CDR3 nucleotides are TGTGCCAGCTCACCAGGGGCGGAGGGGCACAATGAGCAGTTCTTC.

The V gene is TRBV29-1, the J gene TRBJ1-4; TRBD1 agrees at 7 bases. CDR1 and CDR2 from the germline V gene are SQVTM and ANQGSEA. Trimming removed 7 bases from V and 8 bases from J; junction bases left unmatched: 7. The CDR3 contains 12 residues. CDR3 in amino acids: CSGGTVGEKLFF. As DNA, the CDR3 is TGCAGCGGCGGGACAGTTGGCGAAAAACTGTTTTTT.

This clonotype was observed a few times. The V call is TRBV6-2 or TRBV6-3, the J call TRBJ1-5, with D possibly being TRBD1 (5 bases). The CDR3 runs 14 residues. The V gene's germline CDR1 is MNHEY and CDR2 SVGEGT. The ends were cut back, 6 bases at V and 6 bases at J, with 15 bases in the middle. The CDR3 DNA sequence: TGTGCCAGCAGCCCTGGGACGGAATTTCAGCCCCAGCATTTT. Its protein product is CASSPGTEFQPQHF.

The chain employs TRBV20-1 and TRBJ2-7; 14 bases align to TRBD2. Germline V gene lookup returns CDR1 DFQATT and CDR2 SNEGSKA (reference sequence). V shed 6 bases and J 6 bases; nucleotides not matched to a gene: 10. This CDR3 region has 15 residues. For the CDR3, the DNA is TGCAGTGCAAACCCAGCGACTAGCGGGAGGGGCGAGCAGTACTTC. Encoded protein: CSANPATSGRGEQYF.

The V and J genes are TRBV6-5 and TRBJ2-2; 13 nucleotides match TRBD2. The CDR3 is 15 residues long. Looked up from germline, CDR1 is MNHEY and CDR2 is SVGAGI. Losses at the gene ends were 4 bases for V and 5 bases for J; bases not matched to a gene: 1. The CDR3 sequence: CASSWTSGSTGELFF. DNA of the CDR3: TGTGCCAGCAGTTGGACTAGCGGGAGTACCGGGGAGCTGTTTTTT.

This clonotype was found a few times. CDR3 in amino acids: CASSATPKQETQYF. CDR3 nucleotides: TGTGCCAGCTCAGCCACACCAAAACAAGAGACCCAGTACTTC. The J gene is TRBJ2-5, the V gene TRBV18; D is undetermined. Germline CDR1 KGHSH, CDR2 LQKENI. V was pared by 5 bases and J by 2 bases, with 12 bases between. This CDR3 spans 14 amino acids.

The rearrangement uses TRBV5-1 and TRBJ1-5, with a possible D match to TRBD1 (5 bases). Trimming took 0 bases from V and 2 from J, leaving 12 bases between them. The CDR3 loop spans 16 amino acids. CDR1 SGHRS and CDR2 YFSETQ come from the germline V gene. CDR3 DNA: TGCGCCAGCAGCTTGGACGGGAGAGGGGGCAATCAGCCCCAGCATTTT. The encoded protein is CASSLDGRGGNQPQHF.

The rearrangement uses TRBV9 and TRBJ2-1; the match to TRBD1 covers 7 bases. The ends lost 0 bases at V and 3 bases at J; junction bases unmatched: 3. The CDR3 has 15 amino acids. CDR1 is SGDLS, CDR2 YYNGEE, per germline. CDR3 residues: CASSVGDRVYNEQFF. As DNA, the CDR3 is TGTGCCAGCAGCGTAGGAGACAGGGTCTACAATGAGCAGTTCTTC.

This clonotype occurred many times. The J gene is TRBJ2-5, the V gene TRBV5-1; D is uncertain. Germline CDR1 and CDR2: SGHRS and YFSETQ. There are 15 residues in the CDR3. Trimming left V 3 bases short and J 1 base short, with 13 bases between. CDR3: CASSSNAGPQETQYF. The CDR3 coding sequence is TGCGCCAGCAGCTCAAACGCCGGACCCCAAGAGACCCAGTACTTC.

The V gene is TRBV7-2, the J gene TRBJ1-4, with a weak D call TRBD1 (5 bases). This CDR3 spans 15 amino acids. With 5 bases removed from V and 8 bases from J, the gap between germline ends came to 18 bases. CDR1 is SGHTA and CDR2 is FQGNSA in the germline V gene. The CDR3, as DNA: TGTGCCAGCAGCACGGGACTCTCCAGCGGGGAAAAACTGTTTTTT. Translated: CASSTGLSSGEKLFF.

V and J are TRBV20-1 and TRBJ2-1; 10 bases align to TRBD2. The CDR3 runs 16 residues. Germline V gene sequence: CDR1 DFQATT, CDR2 SNEGSKA (reference sequence). Trimming took 0 bases from V and 4 from J; bases not matched to a gene: 6. The CDR3 region has the DNA TGCAGTGCTAGAGATGTGAGGACTAGCGGATACAATGAGCAGTTCTTC. Residues: CSARDVRTSGYNEQFF.

J is TRBJ2-5 and V is TRBV7-2, with a possible D match to TRBD2 (6 bases). The CDR3 has 17 residues. V shed 4 bases and J shed 3 bases, with 21 bases lying between them. CDR1 and CDR2 from the germline V gene are SGHTA and FQGNSA. DNA for the CDR3: TGTGCCAGCAGCTCATATGTCGGACGGACGGGGGAAGAGACCCAGTACTTC. Its protein is CASSSYVGRTGEETQYF.

There are many counts of this clonotype. The CDR3 nucleotides read TGTGCCAGCAGCGCCCGAGGCGGGAGGGGAACCGGGGAGCTGTTTTTT. Amino acids: CASSARGGRGTGELFF. This chain joins TRBV11-2 and TRBJ2-2, with TRBD2 matching over 9 bases. Germline V gives CDR1 SGHAT, CDR2 FQNNGV. This CDR3 has 16 amino acids. The junction had 9 bases not matched to a gene; V was cut back by 5 bases and J by 5 bases.